The next 21 T cell receptor beta chains were all read from a single sample in a study of beta chain features in type 1 diabetes (dated by TCRdb to 2017 to 2018). Results the study describes overall, beyond this receptor: A moderate but significant shortening of TCRB CDR3 length was observed in type 1 diabetes patients in all four CD4+ subsets.

Antigens for these TCRs are unknown. The method behind the library was the immunoSEQ multiplex PCR assay. The High Capacity cDNA Reverse Transcription Kit was used to reverse transcribe all of the isolated RNA, meaning that expressed TCRB transcripts were what got sequenced. Entries here come from immuneACCESS through TCRdb and include only in-frame sequences with V and J called. Some clones fail to appear in such tables; in the studies checked, an unresolved V gene covers under half of the shortfall, and the cause of the remainder is unknown. For this sample the table gives 600,000 to 700,000 clones, of which about an eighth were detected only once. In total, the top ten clones hold approximately 0.11% of the sample. Sequenced material: naive CD4+ T cells from blood. What this sample's cell subset or site label stands for: true naive CD4+ T cells. The receptors derive from a man aged 30-40 years with type 1 diabetes.

The V gene is TRBV2, the J gene TRBJ2-4; the D gene is possibly TRBD2 (6 bases). The CDR3 is made up of 13 amino acids. Germline CDR1 SNHLY, CDR2 FYNNEI. Trimming removed 8 bases from V and 9 bases from J, with 17 bases in between. The CDR3 nucleotides read TGTGCCAGCGCAATCAGGGAGGAAGGCATTCAGTACTTC. Translated, it gives CASAIREEGIQYF.

A few counts support this clone. The chain uses TRBV7-2 and TRBJ2-5, with D possibly matching TRBD2 (6 bases). The V gene lost 5 bases and the J gene lost 2 bases, with 12 bases spanning the gap. Looked up from germline, CDR1 is SGHTA and CDR2 is FQGNSA. This CDR3 comprises 14 residues. CDR3 sequence reads: CASSRRLEQETQYF. In nucleotides, the CDR3 is TGTGCCAGCAGCCGCCGACTAGAGCAAGAGACCCAGTACTTC.

This clone has only a few counts. The same CDR3 arises from other DNA sequences in this sample as well. The chain couples TRBV5-6 to TRBJ2-5; 10 bases are shared with TRBD1. The V segment lost 4 bases and the J segment 5 bases; nucleotides outside the gene matches: 8. This CDR3 comprises 15 residues. Per germline, CDR1 SGHDT and CDR2 YYEEEE. The CDR3 DNA sequence: TGTGCCAGCAGCCCCCGGACAGGGGGGCGGGAGACCCAGTACTTC. Protein: CASSPRTGGRETQYF.

V gene TRBV18 combines with J gene TRBJ1-5; TRBD1 is a possible D gene (5 bases). Per germline, CDR1 KGHSH and CDR2 LQKENI. The CDR3 totals 16 residues. V shed 2 bases and J shed 3 bases, with 14 bases lying between them. The DNA of the CDR3 is TGTGCCAGCTCACCAACGGGGCAGGGATCCAATCAGCCCCAGCATTTT. Protein product: CASSPTGQGSNQPQHF.

V usage is TRBV5-1 and J usage is TRBJ1-4; D not certain. Germline assignment: CDR1 SGHRS and CDR2 YFSETQ. The CDR3 is 15 residues long. V was pared by 7 bases and J by 0 bases, with 13 bases between. Written as DNA, the CDR3 is TGCGCCAGCTTCCGGGAGCCTGCAACTAATGAAAAACTGTTTTTT. This gives the protein CASFREPATNEKLFF. The variable domain in full, with the rest retrieved from reference TRBV5-1 and TRBJ1-4, is KAGVTQTPRYLIKTRGQQVTLSCSPISGHRSVSWYQQTPGQGLQFLFEYFSETQRNKGNFPGRFSGRQFSNSRSEMNVSTLELGDSALYLCASFREPATNEKLFFGSGTQLSVL.

In regard to this clone: The sample has other DNA sequences that encode this CDR3 too. The genes are TRBV18 and TRBJ1-5; D is perhaps TRBD1 (6 bases). CDR1 is KGHSH and CDR2 is LQKENI in the germline V gene. Trimming cost V 5 bases and J 4 bases, with 9 bases left between them. The CDR3 has 13 residues. CDR3 loop: CASSEGENQPQHF. The CDR3 nucleotides read TGTGCCAGCTCAGAGGGGGAGAATCAGCCCCAGCATTTT.

This CDR3 reads CASSPTGGRETGELFF. As DNA, the CDR3 is TGTGCCAGCAGCCCGACAGGGGGCCGGGAGACCGGGGAGCTGTTTTTT. The chain uses TRBV7-9 and TRBJ2-2; TRBD1 matches 10 bases. The CDR3 has 16 amino acids. Trimming took 5 bases from V and 5 from J; bases not matched to a gene: 8. Germline CDR1 is SEHNR and CDR2 is FQNEAQ (reference sequence).

The genes are TRBV15 and TRBJ2-6; D unresolved. The CDR3 runs 13 residues. The V gene lost 8 bases and the J gene lost 4 bases, with 9 bases spanning the gap. Germline values: CDR1 LNHNV, CDR2 YYDKDF (reference sequence). The CDR3 DNA is TGTGCCACCCAAGGATCCGGGGCCAACGTCCTGACTTTC. Translated, it gives CATQGSGANVLTF.

This clone has more than one count but fewer than ten. The rearrangement joins TRBV12-5 to TRBJ2-7; TRBD1 or TRBD2 may be the D gene (5 bases each). CDR1 is LGHNT, CDR2 FRNRAP, per germline. V was trimmed by 5 bases and J by 2 bases, leaving 7 bases between them. CDR3 size: 12 residues. The CDR3 DNA is TGTGCTAGTGGTATGGGACCCTACGAGCAGTACTTC. It codes for CASGMGPYEQYF.

The chain is built from TRBV9 and TRBJ1-1; weak D call: TRBD1 (6 bases). V lost 7 bases, J lost 1 base, and 23 bases lay in between. The CDR3 length is 17 residues. From germline, CDR1 is SGDLS and CDR2 YYNGEE. The chain's CDR3 is CASSLAPRGPQNTEAFF. For the CDR3, the DNA is TGTGCCAGCTCACTCGCACCCAGGGGCCCCCAGAACACTGAAGCTTTCTTT.

In its sample, this clone was seen a few times. This chain uses TRBV15 with TRBJ2-2; D unclear. Trimming took 5 bases from V and 4 from J, leaving 14 bases between them. The germline V gene encodes CDR1 LNHNV and CDR2 YYDKDF (reference sequence). This CDR3 has 15 residues. The CDR3 nucleotides are TGTGCCACCAGCCCGGGCAGGTCGGGCACCGGGGAGCTGTTTTTT. Translation gives CATSPGRSGTGELFF.

This clone was found a few times. The rearrangement joins TRBV11-2 to TRBJ2-7; 9 nucleotides align to TRBD1. J lost 8 bases, V lost 4 bases, and 9 bases had no gene match. CDR3 length: 14 amino acids. The germline gives CDR1 SGHAT, CDR2 FQNNGV. DNA for the CDR3: TGTGCCAGCAGCTCCCCGGGACAGGGAGCGAAGCAGTACTTC. Protein: CASSSPGQGAKQYF. The full variable domain, rest sourced from reference TRBV11-2 and TRBJ2-7, is EAGVAQSPRYKIIEKRQSVAFWCNPISGHATLYWYQQILGQGPKLLIQFQNNGVVDDSQLPKDRFSAERLKGVDSTLKIQPAKLEDSAVYLCASSSPGQGAKQYFGPGTRLTVT.

This clone was observed a handful of times. The chain joins TRBV29-1 to TRBJ2-6; D is possibly TRBD1 (5 bases). CDR3 length equals 14 residues. Trimming took off 4 bases at V and 2 bases at J, with 9 bases between the two ends. Germline CDR1 reads SQVTM; CDR2 reads ANQGSEA. The CDR3 loop reads CSVGGRAGANVLTF. The CDR3 nucleotides are TGCAGCGTTGGGGGCCGGGCTGGGGCCAACGTCCTGACTTTC.

This clone showed up just a few times. The genes are TRBV30 and TRBJ1-4; unclear D gene. The ends were cut back, 0 bases at V and 12 bases at J, with 8 bases in the middle. CDR3 size: 11 residues. In germline, CDR1 is GTSNPN, CDR2 SVGIG (reference sequence). CDR3 residues: CAWSVREELFF. As DNA, the CDR3 is TGTGCCTGGAGTGTACGAGAGGAACTGTTTTTT.

The sample holds a few counts of this clone. The same CDR3 can be traced to other DNA sequences in this sample. This rearrangement joins TRBV6-6 to TRBJ2-5; D uncertain. CDR1 MNHNY and CDR2 SVGAGI come from the germline V gene (reference sequence). The CDR3 sequence is 12 residues long. V was trimmed by 1 base and J by 5 bases, leaving 5 bases between them. Here the CDR3 reads CASSYYEETQYF. The CDR3 region has the DNA TGTGCCAGCAGTTACTACGAGGAGACCCAGTACTTC.

The rearrangement links TRBV7-2 to TRBJ2-3; D is unresolved. V lost 1 base, J lost 3 bases, and 11 bases lay in between. Looked up from germline, CDR1 is SGHTA and CDR2 is FQGNSA. The CDR3 runs to 15 residues. CDR3 sequence: CASSLVGMGTDTQYF. DNA for the CDR3: TGTGCCAGCAGCTTAGTGGGAATGGGTACAGATACGCAGTATTTT.

V gene TRBV6-5 combines with J gene TRBJ2-7; 7 bases agree with TRBD1. With V trimmed by 6 bases and J by 2 bases, 10 bases remained unmatched. The V gene's germline CDR1 is MNHEY and CDR2 SVGAGI. The CDR3 consists of 15 residues. The CDR3 spells CASRKGQSWTYEQYF. For the CDR3, the DNA is TGTGCCAGCAGAAAGGGACAGTCATGGACCTACGAGCAGTACTTC.

The chain links TRBV14 to TRBJ1-1; 7 bases fit TRBD1. The length of the CDR3 is 13 residues. The V and J ends lost 8 bases and 0 bases, in that order; junction bases with no gene match: 3. Per germline, CDR1 SGHDN and CDR2 FVKESK. CDR3 in DNA: TGTGCCAGCGCGGGACAGATGAACACTGAAGCTTTCTTT. Encoded protein: CASAGQMNTEAFF.

This CDR3 is CASRPERLGLTSTDTQYF. CDR3 nucleotide sequence: TGTGCCAGCAGGCCGGAAAGGTTGGGACTTACTAGCACAGATACGCAGTATTTT. The gene calls are TRBV7-9 and TRBJ2-3, with a weak D call TRBD2 (6 bases). This CDR3 has 18 residues. The V and J ends lost 6 bases and 0 bases respectively, with 22 bases between them. Per germline, CDR1 SEHNR and CDR2 FQNEAQ (reference sequence).

The V gene is TRBV5-6, the J gene TRBJ1-1, with D maybe TRBD1 (6 bases). V dropped 4 bases and J dropped 3 bases, with 25 bases sitting between them. The CDR3 sequence is 18 residues long. Per the germline V gene, CDR1 is SGHDT and CDR2 is YYEEEE. The CDR3 reads CASSTLRDINPRDTEAFF. DNA for the CDR3: TGTGCCAGCAGCACACTCCGGGACATAAACCCTCGGGACACTGAAGCTTTCTTT.

This chain links TRBV30 with TRBJ2-7; 9 bases are a match to TRBD1. Germline CDR1 is GTSNPN and CDR2 is SVGIG (reference sequence). The CDR3 has 12 amino acids. After removal of 5 bases from V and 7 bases from J, the junction contained 6 bases not matched to a gene. CDR3 bases: TGTGCCTGGGGGAGGACAGGGGTTGAGCAGTACTTC. Its protein product is CAWGRTGVEQYF. The complete variable domain, with remaining parts taken from reference TRBV30 and TRBJ2-7, reads SQTIHQWPATLVQPVGSPLSLECTVEGTSNPNLYWYRQAAGRGLQLLFYSVGIGQISSEVPQNLSASRPQDRQFILSSKKLLLSDSGFYLCAWGRTGVEQYFGPGTRLTVT.